Listed below are T cell receptor beta chains from one sample, sequenced in a study of T cell repertoires in cytomegalovirus infection. A single record per CDR3 protein comes from TCRdb applying MiXCR to the reads. This sample carries some 230,000 distinct CDR3 sequences, about 23% of them seen once, and the ten largest clones take about 20%. The sequenced sample consisted of CD8+ T cells from PBMCs. The receptors were sampled from a human donor in good health (CMV status not recorded). Some clones in this sample may be carry-over from other donors' samples. The CDR3 runs from the conserved cysteine through the conserved F or W. A clone size is listed for some rows: how often the clone was seen (once, few, many), or a class if it is expanded.

>TRBJ1-4|once|TRBV5-1
CASSYAGTEFF
>TRBJ1-1|many|TRBV12-3/TRBV12-4
CASSLTGGGTEAFF
>TRBJ2-1|-|TRBV15
CATSTPGLAGGFGEQFF
>TRBJ2-1|few|TRBV3-1
CASSGGIDNEQFF
>TRBJ2-5|few|TRBV6-1
CASSEGVKARETQYF
>TRBJ2-5|-|TRBV7-2
CASYWTSGPSETQYF
>TRBJ1-2|-|TRBV28
CASIGARQGNYGYTF
>TRBJ2-7|few|TRBV3-1
CASSQDRTDYEQYF
>TRBJ1-2|-|TRBV29-1
CSAHGTSDYGYTF
>TRBJ2-7|few|TRBV6-5
CASSPTVGGVYEQYF
>TRBJ2-7|-|TRBV18
CASSPEDSPTRVNEQYF
>TRBJ2-7|few|TRBV7-9
CASSSDRGGYEQYF
>TRBJ2-3|many|TRBV28
CASSTQGHTDTQYF
>TRBJ2-7|-|TRBV7-2
CASSLDAAIRGWDHNEQYF
>TRBJ2-1|-|TRBV19
CASSPGAAYNEQFF
>TRBJ1-2|-|TRBV2
CASSTPGDSEHYGYTF
>TRBJ2-5|-|TRBV10-3
CATISGETQYF
>TRBJ1-2|-|TRBV7-9
CASSLDPGHSISYGYTF
>TRBJ2-7|-|TRBV14
CASSQTNAYEQYF
>TRBJ1-1|many|TRBV7-6
CASSILRGNTEAFF
>TRBJ2-3|-|TRBV6-1
CASSERLAGGSDTQYF
>TRBJ2-7|-|TRBV19
CASSQRSGIEQYF
>TRBJ1-6|-|TRBV4-1
CASSQGYSPLHF
>TRBJ2-1|many|TRBV28
CASSSLGEIGSYTPDNEQFF
>TRBJ2-1|-|TRBV20-1
CSARDPGVYNEQFF
>TRBJ2-7|few|TRBV7-6
CASSLFQGEYEQYF